The 27 T cell receptor beta chains below were found in one sample sequenced in a study of CD8 T cells in Susac syndrome. The RNA, about 0.5 to 1 ug, was put through reverse transcription using random hexamers. TCRdb reprocessed the immunoSEQ multiplex PCR reads via MiXCR and lists one record per CDR3 protein. Of about 130,000 distinct CDR3 sequences in the sample, roughly 94% were seen once. Sequenced: CD8+ T cells from PBMCs. Receptors were obtained from a human donor with Susac syndrome.

The rearrangement joins TRBV12-3 or TRBV12-4 to TRBJ2-5; no firm D call. This CDR3 has 12 residues. Trimming left V 4 bases short and J 13 bases short, with 16 bases between. CDR3 amino acids: CASSSPIGPLYF. The CDR3 nucleotides read TGTGCCAGCAGTTCCCCCATTGGACCCCTGTACTTC.

This clonotype appeared once. V gene TRBV2 combines with J gene TRBJ1-1; TRBD1 might be the D (5 bases). Germline CDR1 SNHLY, CDR2 FYNNEI. The CDR3 is made up of 12 amino acids. The germline V and J ends were trimmed by 8 bases and 1 base, with 8 bases remaining between them. CDR3 bases: TGTGCCAGCTTGGGGCCGAACACTGAAGCTTTCTTT. It encodes CASLGPNTEAFF.

The chain carries TRBV7-9 and TRBJ1-2, with D possibly matching TRBD1 (6 bases). Germline V gene data show CDR1 as SEHNR and CDR2 as FQNEAQ (reference sequence). V lost 3 bases to trimming and J lost 5 bases, with 13 bases between them. The CDR3 contains 14 residues. The DNA of the CDR3 is TGTGCCAGCAGCTTCCCAGGGGCCGGGTATGGCTACACCTTC. Translated, it gives CASSFPGAGYGYTF. Looking up the rest from reference TRBV7-9 and TRBJ1-2 gives the full variable domain: DTGVSQNPRHKITKRGQNVTFRCDPISEHNRLYWYRQTLGQGPEFLTYFQNEAQLEKSRLLSDRFSAERPKGSFSTLEIQRTEQGDSAMYLCASSFPGAGYGYTFGSGTRLTVV.

The V and J genes are TRBV4-1 and TRBJ2-7; 10 bases agree with TRBD2. V was clipped by 3 bases and J by 2 bases; unmatched bases: 10. CDR1 and CDR2 from the germline V gene are MGHRA and YSYEKL. The length of the CDR3 is 17 residues. Here the CDR3 reads CASSQEPGLAGAYEQYF. CDR3 DNA: TGCGCCAGCAGCCAGGAACCGGGGCTAGCGGGAGCCTACGAGCAGTACTTC.

The chain uses TRBV29-1 and TRBJ2-1, with 9 nucleotides matching TRBD2. The CDR3 covers 14 residues. Trimming cost V 4 bases and J 8 bases; bases outside gene matches: 9. CDR1 is SQVTM, CDR2 ANQGSEA, per germline. This CDR3 reads CSVGVSGSSDEQFF. The CDR3 nucleotides read TGCAGCGTTGGTGTTAGCGGGAGTAGCGATGAGCAGTTCTTC.

This chain uses TRBV27 with TRBJ1-5, with D unclear. Germline values: CDR1 MNHEY, CDR2 SMNVEV (reference sequence). Trimming shortened V by 1 base and J by 1 base, and 8 bases separated the two germline ends. The CDR3 is 15 residues long. The CDR3 DNA follows: TGTGCCAGCAGTTTATATCGGGCGAGCAATCAGCCCCAGCATTTT. As protein: CASSLYRASNQPQHF.

The chain employs TRBV24-1 and TRBJ1-2; D call uncertain. This CDR3 comprises 14 residues. Germline loops: CDR1 KGHDR, CDR2 SFDVKD. V was shortened by 5 bases and J by 4 bases, with 13 bases between the two germline ends. Here the CDR3 DNA reads TGTGCCACCAGTGGGGTGGGCAGAGCCTATGGCTACACCTTC. Encoded protein: CATSGVGRAYGYTF.

This rearrangement joins TRBV19 to TRBJ1-4, with 7 nucleotides matching TRBD1. In germline, CDR1 is LNHDA, CDR2 SQIVND (reference sequence). Losses at the gene ends were 6 bases for V and 5 bases for J; bases not matched to a gene: 6. This CDR3 contains 14 residues. This chain's CDR3 is CASRTGTENEKLFF. CDR3 nucleotides: TGTGCCAGTAGAACCGGGACAGAGAATGAAAAACTGTTTTTT.

The chain combines TRBV3-1 with TRBJ2-5, with D possibly TRBD2 on 6 matching bases. V dropped 0 bases and J dropped 5 bases, with 19 bases sitting between them. This CDR3 comprises 17 residues. Germline assignment: CDR1 LGHDT and CDR2 YNNKEL (reference sequence). For the CDR3, the DNA is TGTGCCAGCAGCCAAGAATCACCGGCTAGGGAGGAGGAGACCCAGTACTTC. Its protein product is CASSQESPAREEETQYF.

The chain recombines TRBV4-1 with TRBJ2-7; 7 nucleotides line up with TRBD2. Trimming removed 10 bases from V and 6 bases from J; junction bases left unmatched: 6. The germline V gene has CDR1 MGHRA and CDR2 YSYEKL. This CDR3 is 11 amino acids long. CDR3 coding DNA: TGCGCCACTCGTAGCGGGTCCGAGCAGTACTTC. It is translated as CATRSGSEQYF.

The gene calls are TRBV29-1 and TRBJ2-1, with 9 bases identical to TRBD2. The CDR3 totals 14 residues. The germline V gene encodes CDR1 SQVTM and CDR2 ANQGSEA. V gave up 2 bases and J gave up 5 bases; unmatched junction bases: 4. The CDR3 region is CSVETSSGNNEQFF. CDR3 nucleotide sequence: TGCAGCGTTGAAACGTCTAGCGGGAACAATGAGCAGTTCTTC.

The J gene is TRBJ2-1, the V gene TRBV7-2; perhaps TRBD2 as D (6 bases). The germline gives CDR1 SGHTA, CDR2 FQGNSA. The CDR3 runs to 15 residues. Trimming removed 7 bases from V and 3 bases from J, with 16 bases in between. Written as DNA, the CDR3 is TGTGCCAGCACCTCCTGGGAGGCGCTCTACAATGAGCAGTTCTTC. It is translated as CASTSWEALYNEQFF.

DNA of the CDR3: TGTGCCTGGACCCCCGGGACAGGGAGGGCCAATGAGCAGTTCTTC. Its protein is CAWTPGTGRANEQFF. This sequence joins TRBV30 and TRBJ2-1, with TRBD1 matching over 9 bases. Per germline, CDR1 GTSNPN and CDR2 SVGIG (reference sequence). This CDR3 region has 15 residues. The V segment lost 4 bases and the J segment 6 bases; nucleotides outside the gene matches: 10.

This clonotype was seen only once. This sequence joins TRBV4-1 and TRBJ2-7; TRBD1 agrees at 8 bases. Germline V lookup: CDR1 MGHRA, CDR2 YSYEKL. J gave up 5 bases and V 2 bases, and 5 bases lay outside the gene matches. The CDR3 sequence is 14 residues long. The CDR3 protein is CASSQTGGIDEQYF. CDR3 nucleotides: TGCGCCAGCAGCCAAACAGGGGGAATAGACGAGCAGTACTTC.

This sequence joins TRBV7-8 and TRBJ1-2; 7 nucleotides match TRBD1. After removal of 1 base from V and 5 bases from J, the junction contained 7 bases not matched to a gene. CDR1 is SGHVS, CDR2 FQNEAQ, per germline. CDR3 length equals 15 residues. The CDR3 loop reads CASSLGRGPWYGYTF. The DNA for the CDR3 is TGTGCCAGCAGCTTAGGGAGGGGGCCTTGGTATGGCTACACCTTC.

The chain carries TRBV20-1 and TRBJ2-1; tentatively, D is TRBD1 (6 bases). V was clipped by 4 bases and J by 7 bases, with 11 bases between them. CDR1 is DFQATT and CDR2 is SNEGSKA in the germline V gene (reference sequence). CDR3 length: 12 amino acids. CDR3 DNA sequence: TGCAGTGCTACAGGGGTGGTGAATGAGCAGTTCTTC. It translates to CSATGVVNEQFF.

This clonotype appeared a few times. The V gene is TRBV6-4, the J gene TRBJ2-7, with TRBD1 matching over 10 bases. Germline loops: CDR1 MRHNA, CDR2 SNTAGT. After removal of 4 bases from V and 5 bases from J, the junction contained 2 bases not matched to a gene. The CDR3 has 13 amino acids. CDR3 DNA: TGTGCCAGCAGTGTCGGGACAGGGGACGAGCAGTACTTC. It codes for CASSVGTGDEQYF.

This chain uses TRBV7-6 with TRBJ2-2; 8 bases map to TRBD2. In germline, CDR1 is SGHVS, CDR2 FNYEAQ. Trimming at V came to 7 bases and at J to 5 bases, leaving 9 bases not matched to a gene. CDR3 length equals 15 residues. Here the CDR3 DNA reads TGTGCCAGCACCGCGCGGGAGGAACGTACCGGGGAGCTGTTTTTT. This gives the protein CASTAREERTGELFF.

This clonotype was seen once. This chain links TRBV9 with TRBJ2-1; 7 positions agree with TRBD2. V lost 3 bases, J lost 2 bases, and 5 bases stayed unmatched. This CDR3 is 15 amino acids long. Germline V gives CDR1 SGDLS, CDR2 YYNGEE. CDR3 region: CASSGGGRTYNEQFF. The CDR3 coding sequence is TGTGCCAGCAGCGGGGGGGGTAGGACCTACAATGAGCAGTTCTTC.

The genes are TRBV6-6 and TRBJ2-5; D is possibly TRBD1 or TRBD2 (5 bases each). The CDR3 has 14 residues. Germline CDR1 reads MNHNY; CDR2 reads SVGAGI (reference sequence). With 6 bases removed from V and 4 bases from J, the gap between germline ends came to 15 bases. The CDR3 DNA follows: TGTGCCAGCAGACCTACTGGGGCGGGAGAGACCCAGTACTTC. Encoded protein: CASRPTGAGETQYF.

The chain is built from TRBV30 and TRBJ1-4, with D unclear. The CDR3 spans 11 residues. With 1 base removed from V and 6 bases from J, the gap between germline ends came to 3 bases. CDR1 is GTSNPN and CDR2 is SVGIG in the germline V gene (reference sequence). DNA for the CDR3: TGTGCCTGGAGTGGGGATGAAAAACTGTTTTTT. Protein: CAWSGDEKLFF.

The chain has TRBV6-1 and TRBJ1-4, with 7 bases identical to TRBD1. CDR3 length equals 14 residues. Trimming at V came to 6 bases and at J to 8 bases, leaving 9 bases not matched to a gene. Germline V gene sequence: CDR1 MNHNS, CDR2 SASEGT. The CDR3 loop reads CASSKGALGEKLFF. Here the CDR3 DNA reads TGTGCCAGCAGCAAGGGGGCCCTGGGCGAAAAACTGTTTTTT.

This chain uses TRBV4-1 with TRBJ2-3, with TRBD2 matching 11 bases. J lost 5 bases, V lost 3 bases, and 7 bases had no gene match. The CDR3 runs to 16 residues. Germline loops: CDR1 MGHRA, CDR2 YSYEKL. The CDR3 bases are TGCGCCAGCAGCCATCCACTAGCGGGAGTGCAAGATACGCAGTATTTT. It codes for CASSHPLAGVQDTQYF.

The chain is built from TRBV27 and TRBJ2-1; D is perhaps TRBD1 (5 bases). V lost 2 bases, J lost 9 bases, and 8 bases lay in between. CDR3 size: 12 residues. Germline lookup yields CDR1 MNHEY and CDR2 SMNVEV (reference sequence). This chain's CDR3 is CASSLPDSEQFF. The CDR3 coding sequence is TGTGCCAGCAGTTTACCCGACAGTGAGCAGTTCTTC.

This clonotype was recorded once. The chain links TRBV6-1 to TRBJ2-7; D is ambiguous. CDR1 MNHNS and CDR2 SASEGT come from the germline V gene. V dropped 1 base and J dropped 2 bases, with 9 bases sitting between them. The CDR3 length is 14 residues. CDR3 DNA: TGTGCCAGCAGTGAAGAGGGCAGAGCCTACGAGCAGTACTTC. It translates to CASSEEGRAYEQYF.

This sequence joins TRBV5-6 and TRBJ2-7, with 8 bases identical to TRBD1. Looked up from germline, CDR1 is SGHDT and CDR2 is YYEEEE. The CDR3 consists of 13 residues. The V and J ends lost 5 bases and 3 bases, in that order; junction bases with no gene match: 4. The CDR3 is CASSLDRDYEQYF. DNA for the CDR3: TGTGCCAGCAGTCTGGACAGGGACTACGAGCAGTACTTC.

In its sample, this clonotype was seen a few times. The V and J genes are TRBV14 and TRBJ2-5, with 13 bases lining up with TRBD2. The CDR3 covers 16 residues. V shed 3 bases, J shed 1 base, and the junction held 2 bases outside the gene matches. Germline assignment: CDR1 SGHDN and CDR2 FVKESK. The CDR3, as DNA: TGTGCCAGCAGCCAGACTAGCGGGAGGCCCCAAGAGACCCAGTACTTC. Its protein product is CASSQTSGRPQETQYF.